The source of this TCR beta chain is a study of response to subunit inactivated influenza vaccine. Findings and caveats of the study: After each seasonal influenza vaccination, few new T cells are recruited, the authors suggested.

MiXCR, applied by TCRdb to the RT-PCR reads, yields one record per CDR3 protein. The table has more than 450,000 distinct CDR3 sequences, approximately 12% seen once. Notes on this clonotype: Its antigen is still unknown.

In germline, CDR1 is DFQATT, CDR2 SNEGSKA (reference sequence). The CDR3 length is 12 residues. Sequenced material: PBMCs from blood, taken on the day of vaccination. This rearrangement joins TRBV20-1 to TRBJ2-7; possible D gene TRBD2, 5 bases. The source is a man aged 50 to 59 who received an inactivated influenza vaccine. The CDR3 region is CSRKRETYEQYF. DNA for the CDR3: TGCTCCCGAAAGAGGGAGACCTACGAGCAGTACTTC.